The clone carrying this T cell receptor beta chain has just one count. The data were obtained in a study of cytomegalovirus exposure and HLA in healthy donors. Profiling relied on immunoSEQ multiplex PCR, and the TCRdb table lists in-frame clones only, not all of them. The table records about 110,000 clones, 90% to 96% of them present only once. The CDR3 has 17 amino acids. Germline loops: CDR1 SGHVS, CDR2 FNYEAQ. V shed 1 base and J 4 bases; nucleotides not matched to a gene: 12. The clonotype comes from a woman aged 18-29 years in good health and CMV-seronegative. This rearrangement joins TRBV7-6 to TRBJ1-2, with 7 bases that match TRBD1. Sequencing input: PBMCs. CDR3 nucleotide sequence: TGTGCCAGCAGCTTAGAATCCCAGACAGGGTCGGGCTATGGCTACACCTTC. Encoded protein: CASSLESQTGSGYGYTF.